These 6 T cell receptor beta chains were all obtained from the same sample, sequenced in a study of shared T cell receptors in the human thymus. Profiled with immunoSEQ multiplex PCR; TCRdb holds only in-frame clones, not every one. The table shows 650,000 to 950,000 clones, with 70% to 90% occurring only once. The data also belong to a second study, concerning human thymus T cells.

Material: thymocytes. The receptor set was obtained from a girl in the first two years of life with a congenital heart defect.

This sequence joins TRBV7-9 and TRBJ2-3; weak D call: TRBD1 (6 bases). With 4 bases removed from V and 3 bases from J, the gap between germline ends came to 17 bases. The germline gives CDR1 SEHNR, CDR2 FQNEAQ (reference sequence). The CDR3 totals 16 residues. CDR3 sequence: CASSSTRQEQTDTQYF. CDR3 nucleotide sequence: TGTGCCAGCAGCTCAACGCGACAGGAACAAACAGATACGCAGTATTTT. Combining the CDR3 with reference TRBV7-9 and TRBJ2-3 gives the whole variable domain DTGVSQNPRHKITKRGQNVTFRCDPISEHNRLYWYRQTLGQGPEFLTYFQNEAQLEKSRLLSDRFSAERPKGSFSTLEIQRTEQGDSAMYLCASSSTRQEQTDTQYFGPGTRLTVL.

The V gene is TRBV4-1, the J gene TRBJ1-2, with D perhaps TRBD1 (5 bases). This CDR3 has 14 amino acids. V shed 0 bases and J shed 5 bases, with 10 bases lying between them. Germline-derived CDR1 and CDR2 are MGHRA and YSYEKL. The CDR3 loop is CASSQDRGYYGYTF. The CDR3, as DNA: TGCGCCAGCAGCCAAGATAGGGGCTATTATGGCTACACCTTC.

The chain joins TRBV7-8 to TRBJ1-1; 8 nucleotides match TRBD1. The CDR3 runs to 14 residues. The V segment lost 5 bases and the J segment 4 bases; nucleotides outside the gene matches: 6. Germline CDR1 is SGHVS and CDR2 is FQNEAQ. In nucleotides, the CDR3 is TGTGCCAGCAGCCCCCAGGGGGCGGGCACTGAAGCTTTCTTT. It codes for CASSPQGAGTEAFF.

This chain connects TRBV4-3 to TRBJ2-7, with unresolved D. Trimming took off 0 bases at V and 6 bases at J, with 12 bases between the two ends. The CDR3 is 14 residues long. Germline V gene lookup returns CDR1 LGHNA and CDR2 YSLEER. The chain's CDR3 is CASSQDLTRSEQYF. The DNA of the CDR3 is TGCGCCAGCAGCCAAGATCTTACACGCAGCGAGCAGTACTTC.

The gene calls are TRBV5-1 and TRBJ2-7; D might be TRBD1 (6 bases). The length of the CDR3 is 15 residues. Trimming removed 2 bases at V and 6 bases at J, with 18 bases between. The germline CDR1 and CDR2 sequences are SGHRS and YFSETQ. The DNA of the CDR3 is TGCGCCAGCAGCTTACCCCTCCAGGGGAAGGGCGAGCAGTACTTC. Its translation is CASSLPLQGKGEQYF.

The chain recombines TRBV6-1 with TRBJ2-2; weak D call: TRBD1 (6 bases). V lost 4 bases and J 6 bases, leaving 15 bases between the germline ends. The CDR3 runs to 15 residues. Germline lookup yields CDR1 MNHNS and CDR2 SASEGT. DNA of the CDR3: TGTGCCAGCAGTGTCCTGAGCAGGGGCGCCGGGGAGCTGTTTTTT. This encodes CASSVLSRGAGELFF.